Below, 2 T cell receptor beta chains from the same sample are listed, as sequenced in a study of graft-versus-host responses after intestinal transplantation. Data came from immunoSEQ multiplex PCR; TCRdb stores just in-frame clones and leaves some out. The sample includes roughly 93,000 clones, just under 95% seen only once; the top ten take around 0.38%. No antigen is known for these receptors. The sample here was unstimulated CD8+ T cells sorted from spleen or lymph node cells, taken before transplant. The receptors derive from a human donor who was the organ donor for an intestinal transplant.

The CDR3 DNA follows: TGTGCCAGCAGGAGGTTAAACTATGGCTACACCTTC. Amino acid sequence: CASRRLNYGYTF. The rearrangement links TRBV7-9 to TRBJ1-2, with D hard to call. V was shortened by 6 bases and J by 2 bases, with 7 bases between the two germline ends. CDR3 length: 12 amino acids. Germline V gene sequence: CDR1 SEHNR, CDR2 FQNEAQ (reference sequence).

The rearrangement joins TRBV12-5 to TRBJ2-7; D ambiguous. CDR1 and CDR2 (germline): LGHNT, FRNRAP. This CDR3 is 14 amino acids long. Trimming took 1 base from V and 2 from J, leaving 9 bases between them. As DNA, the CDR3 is TGTGCTAGTGGTTTGGGACAACCCCCCTACGAGCAGTACTTC. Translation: CASGLGQPPYEQYF.